What follows are 31 T cell receptor beta chains derived from one specimen sequenced in a study of lymphopenia after photon versus proton radiotherapy. Profiled with immunoSEQ multiplex PCR; TCRdb holds only in-frame clones, not every one. The repertoire holds about 12,000 clones, with more than 70% as singletons. The input for sequencing was peripheral blood, taken from a patient treated with proton-based radiotherapy. These receptors originate from a man in his sixties with pancreatic cancer.

This chain connects TRBV6-6 to TRBJ2-2; TRBD1 might be the D (5 bases). Germline CDR1 reads MNHNY; CDR2 reads SVGAGI (reference sequence). This CDR3 comprises 14 residues. Trimming took off 2 bases at V and 7 bases at J, with 11 bases between the two ends. CDR3 in amino acids: CASSYDQGSGELFF. CDR3 DNA: TGTGCCAGCAGTTACGACCAGGGTAGCGGGGAGCTGTTTTTT.

This chain joins TRBV6-4 and TRBJ2-1; 12 nucleotides line up with TRBD2. Per the germline V gene, CDR1 is MRHNA and CDR2 is SNTAGT. V was pared by 6 bases and J by 5 bases, with 8 bases of the junction left unmatched. CDR3 size: 16 residues. CDR3 sequence reads: CASRTPGLAGNNEQFF. The CDR3 DNA reads as TGTGCCAGCAGGACTCCCGGACTAGCGGGGAACAATGAGCAGTTCTTC.

The CDR3: CASSLEAGRQITDTQYF. The CDR3 nucleotides are TGTGCCAGCAGCCTGGAGGCGGGGCGTCAAATCACAGATACGCAGTATTTT. The V gene is TRBV4-2, the J gene TRBJ2-3, with a tentative D call TRBD2 (6 bases). The CDR3 contains 17 residues. V was clipped by 4 bases and J by 2 bases, with 19 bases between them. The germline CDR1 and CDR2 sequences are LGHNA and YNFKEQ.

This clone has more than one count but fewer than ten. DNA for the CDR3: TGTGCCAGTAGGAGACAAACCGGTGGCAATCAGCCCCAGCATTTT. As protein: CASRRQTGGNQPQHF. The rearrangement links TRBV19 to TRBJ1-5; no reliable D call. Trimming stripped 6 bases from V and 2 bases from J, with 14 bases between. CDR3 length: 15 residues. Per germline, CDR1 LNHDA and CDR2 SQIVND (reference sequence). The variable domain in full, with the rest retrieved from reference TRBV19 and TRBJ1-5, is DGGITQSPKYLFRKEGQNVTLSCEQNLNHDAMYWYRQDPGQGLRLIYYSQIVNDFQKGDIAEGYSVSREKKESFPLTVTSAQKNPTAFYLCASRRQTGGNQPQHFGDGTRLSIL.

CDR3 protein: CASSRAGTGAYEQYF. The CDR3 DNA sequence: TGTGCCAGCAGCAGAGCCGGGACAGGGGCCTACGAGCAGTACTTC. V is TRBV9 and J is TRBJ2-7, with 10 positions matching TRBD1. V shed 4 bases and J 2 bases; nucleotides not matched to a gene: 6. The CDR3 loop spans 15 amino acids. Germline lookup yields CDR1 SGDLS and CDR2 YYNGEE.

The gene calls are TRBV16 and TRBJ2-7, with 7 bases matching TRBD1. This CDR3 is 12 amino acids long. V trimming: 5 bases; J trimming: 5 bases; junction bases outside the gene matches: 3. CDR1 and CDR2 (germline): KGHSY, FQNENV. CDR3 coding DNA: TGTGCCAGCAGCATACAGGGGAACGAGCAGTACTTC. Protein: CASSIQGNEQYF.

The gene calls are TRBV27 and TRBJ1-3; D remains ambiguous. The germline CDR1 and CDR2 sequences are MNHEY and SMNVEV (reference sequence). The CDR3 runs to 14 residues. V lost 4 bases and J 4 bases, leaving 11 bases between the germline ends. CDR3 sequence: CASSSPQRGNTIYF. The DNA for the CDR3 is TGTGCCAGCAGTTCCCCTCAGAGGGGAAACACCATATATTTT.

DNA for the CDR3: TGCGCCAGCAGTGAGTGGGTCCCCTACGAGCAGTACTTC. Translating gives CASSEWVPYEQYF. The rearrangement joins TRBV10-2 to TRBJ2-7; no clear D. Between the trimmed V and J ends, which lost 1 base and 2 bases, there was a span of 6 bases. CDR3 length: 13 residues. The germline V gene has CDR1 WSHSY and CDR2 SAAADI.

The chain joins TRBV5-1 to TRBJ2-1, with D perhaps matching TRBD2 (5 bases). The CDR3 totals 13 residues. Trimming removed 4 bases from V and 8 bases from J, with 13 bases in between. Germline loops: CDR1 SGHRS, CDR2 YFSETQ. This CDR3 reads CASSPGVVDEQFF. In DNA, the CDR3 is TGCGCCAGCAGCCCCGGGGTTGTGGATGAGCAGTTCTTC.

The chain couples TRBV6-5 to TRBJ2-6; maybe TRBD1 (6 bases). The CDR3 is 15 amino acids. Germline V gene data show CDR1 as MNHEY and CDR2 as SVGAGI. V was trimmed by 5 bases and J by 0 bases, leaving 8 bases between them. CDR3 bases: TGTGCCAGCAGTCAGGGGTCCTCTGGGGCCAACGTCCTGACTTTC. This sequence encodes CASSQGSSGANVLTF.

This clone was counted a few times. V and J are TRBV28 and TRBJ2-6, with D possibly being TRBD1 or TRBD2 (5 bases each). The length of the CDR3 is 15 residues. The germline V gene has CDR1 MDHEN and CDR2 SYDVKM. Trimming removed 5 bases from V and 4 bases from J, with 12 bases in between. The CDR3 loop reads CASSPEGYGANVLTF. As DNA, the CDR3 is TGTGCCAGCAGTCCCGAGGGGTACGGGGCCAACGTCCTGACTTTC.

The chain couples TRBV19 to TRBJ1-4; D is uncertain. The germline V and J ends were trimmed by 1 base and 8 bases, with 11 bases remaining between them. CDR3 size: 14 residues. Germline CDR1 reads LNHDA; CDR2 reads SQIVND (reference sequence). The CDR3 spells CASSIGGIYEKLFF. In DNA, the CDR3 is TGTGCCAGTAGTATAGGAGGGATCTACGAAAAACTGTTTTTT.

The V and J genes are TRBV28 and TRBJ1-2, with TRBD1 as a possible D gene (5 bases). The V end was cut by 7 bases, the J end by 4 bases, with 19 bases between. This CDR3 has 15 residues. Germline CDR1 is MDHEN and CDR2 is SYDVKM. CDR3 DNA: TGTGCCAGCATCGCGGGGGGTCGGCCCCTCTATGGCTACACCTTC. Its translation: CASIAGGRPLYGYTF.

V and J are TRBV5-1 and TRBJ1-2; a possible D gene is TRBD1 (6 bases). V lost 0 bases and J 5 bases, leaving 14 bases between the germline ends. Germline CDR1 SGHRS, CDR2 YFSETQ. The CDR3 is made up of 15 amino acids. DNA of the CDR3: TGCGCCAGCAGCTTGGCGGGACAAACTTTTTATGGCTACACCTTC. This encodes CASSLAGQTFYGYTF.

This rearrangement joins TRBV5-8 to TRBJ2-5; D could derive from TRBD1 or TRBD2 (5 bases each). CDR1 and CDR2 (germline): SGHTS, YDEGEE. The length of the CDR3 is 20 residues. Trimming left V 1 base short and J 5 bases short, with 30 bases between. The CDR3 DNA sequence: TGTGCCAGCAGCTTGATCGCGTGGGCCCCACAAGGGGTAGCGAGGGAGACCCAGTACTTC. Protein: CASSLIAWAPQGVARETQYF.

This chain joins TRBV11-3 and TRBJ2-1, with TRBD2 matching 10 bases. There are 15 residues in the CDR3. Looked up from germline, CDR1 is SGHNT and CDR2 is YENEEA. Trimming at V came to 5 bases and at J to 5 bases, leaving 6 bases not matched to a gene. The CDR3 DNA reads as TGTGCCAGCAGCAAGAGCGGGAGGGTGGACAATGAGCAGTTCTTC. Translation gives CASSKSGRVDNEQFF.

A few counts support this clone. The chain is built from TRBV27 and TRBJ2-7; 9 positions match TRBD2. J was trimmed by 2 bases and V by 6 bases; bases with no gene match: 11. The V gene's germline CDR1 is MNHEY and CDR2 SMNVEV (reference sequence). This CDR3 spans 16 amino acids. CDR3: CASRRGGAGGTYEQYF. Here the CDR3 DNA reads TGTGCCAGCAGACGGGGAGGAGCGGGAGGAACCTACGAGCAGTACTTC.

V is TRBV7-2 and J is TRBJ2-5; 8 positions match TRBD2. With V trimmed by 5 bases and J by 5 bases, 4 bases remained unmatched. Germline V gives CDR1 SGHTA, CDR2 FQGNSA. The length of the CDR3 is 13 residues. For the CDR3, the DNA is TGTGCCAGCAGCCAGGGGACTAGTGAGACCCAGTACTTC. Residues: CASSQGTSETQYF.

This clone is a singleton in its sample. The chain links TRBV5-1 to TRBJ1-4; 9 nucleotides agree with TRBD1. J lost 8 bases, V lost 0 bases, and 8 bases had no gene match. The CDR3 length is 16 residues. Germline assignment: CDR1 SGHRS and CDR2 YFSETQ. The CDR3 DNA sequence: TGCGCCAGCAGCTTGGTCCCGGGACAGGGTTCCGAAAAACTGTTTTTT. Encoded protein: CASSLVPGQGSEKLFF.

This clone came up once. The genes are TRBV5-1 and TRBJ1-1; a weak D match, TRBD1 (6 bases). Germline CDR1 SGHRS, CDR2 YFSETQ. This CDR3 has 15 residues. Trimming shortened V by 1 base and J by 1 base, and 11 bases separated the two germline ends. CDR3 sequence: CASSLMDSRNTEAFF. CDR3 DNA sequence: TGCGCCAGCAGCTTGATGGACAGCCGGAACACTGAAGCTTTCTTT.

Only one count was recorded for this clone. V usage is TRBV7-2 and J usage is TRBJ2-1; D call uncertain. This CDR3 is built from 11 residues. The V and J ends lost 3 bases and 9 bases respectively, with 6 bases between them. Germline V gene data show CDR1 as SGHTA and CDR2 as FQGNSA. Written as DNA, the CDR3 is TGTGCCAGCAGCTTGGCGAGTGAGCAGTTCTTC. Its protein is CASSLASEQFF.

The chain uses TRBV7-3 and TRBJ1-1, with D tentatively TRBD1 (5 bases). Trimming stripped 3 bases from V and 8 bases from J, with 16 bases between. CDR1 and CDR2 (germline): SGHTA, FQGTGA. There are 14 residues in the CDR3. CDR3 residues: CASSFGGAVKEAFF. CDR3 DNA: TGTGCCAGCAGCTTTGGCGGGGCCGTTAAAGAAGCTTTCTTT.

The chain joins TRBV5-6 to TRBJ2-3; TRBD1 might be the D (6 bases). The CDR3 is 16 amino acids. CDR1 is SGHDT, CDR2 YYEEEE, per germline. V gave up 1 base and J gave up 1 base, with 13 bases separating them. The CDR3 nucleotides are TGTGCCAGCAGCTTGTCTCCGACAGGAGGCACAGATACGCAGTATTTT. Its translation is CASSLSPTGGTDTQYF.

V gene TRBV7-9 combines with J gene TRBJ2-5; no clear D. With 1 base removed from V and 4 bases from J, the gap between germline ends came to 10 bases. Germline CDR1 SEHNR, CDR2 FQNEAQ (reference sequence). CDR3 length: 14 residues. The DNA of the CDR3 is TGTGCCAGCAGCTTAGATCATACATTAGAGACCCAGTACTTC. It encodes CASSLDHTLETQYF.

This CDR3 is CASSERTGNQPQHF. The CDR3 DNA reads TGTGCCAGCAGTGAGAGGACAGGCAATCAGCCCCAGCATTTT. The rearrangement uses TRBV6-1 and TRBJ1-5, with a weak D call TRBD1 (6 bases). Trimming cost V 3 bases and J 2 bases, with 8 bases left between them. The germline V gene has CDR1 MNHNS and CDR2 SASEGT. The CDR3 has 14 amino acids.

This chain joins TRBV18 and TRBJ1-2; D is possibly TRBD1 (5 bases). V was cut by 2 bases and J by 4 bases, with 5 bases left in between. There are 12 residues in the CDR3. Germline-derived CDR1 and CDR2 are KGHSH and LQKENI. For the CDR3, the DNA is TGTGCCAGCTCACCAGGGACCTATGGCTACACCTTC. Its translation is CASSPGTYGYTF. The complete variable domain, with remaining parts taken from reference TRBV18 and TRBJ1-2, reads NAGVMQNPRHLVRRRGQEARLRCSPMKGHSHVYWYRQLPEEGLKFMVYLQKENIIDESGMPKERFSAEFPKEGPSILRIQQVVRGDSAAYFCASSPGTYGYTFGSGTRLTVV.

The V call is TRBV9, the J call TRBJ2-3, with D perhaps TRBD2 (5 bases). The CDR3 runs 14 residues. Trimming pared 4 bases from V and 6 bases from J, leaving 15 bases between. From germline, CDR1 is SGDLS and CDR2 YYNGEE. The CDR3 sequence is CASSPRAGGDTQYF. The CDR3 DNA reads TGTGCCAGCAGCCCTCGGGCCGGCGGGGATACGCAGTATTTT. Supplemented by reference TRBV9 and TRBJ2-3, the full variable domain reads DSGVTQTPKHLITATGQRVTLRCSPRSGDLSVYWYQQSLDQGLQFLIQYYNGEERAKGNILERFSAQQFPDLHSELNLSSLELGDSALYFCASSPRAGGDTQYFGPGTRLTVL.

In its sample, this clone was seen a few times. The chain has TRBV9 and TRBJ1-2, with 10 bases that match TRBD1. The CDR3 covers 15 residues. V shed 3 bases, J shed 8 bases, and the junction held 10 bases outside the gene matches. Germline CDR1 reads SGDLS; CDR2 reads YYNGEE. CDR3 protein: CASSARPGQGSGYTF. The CDR3 DNA is TGTGCCAGCAGCGCCCGACCGGGACAGGGGAGCGGCTACACCTTC.

The chain links TRBV28 to TRBJ2-5; D is possibly TRBD2 (5 bases). There are 15 residues in the CDR3. V lost 7 bases to trimming and J lost 0 bases, with 15 bases between them. Germline CDR1 MDHEN, CDR2 SYDVKM. The CDR3 nucleotides read TGTGCCAGCACCCCCCTGGGCGGGTACCAAGAGACCCAGTACTTC. As protein: CASTPLGGYQETQYF.

The chain has TRBV11-1 and TRBJ2-7, with D tentatively TRBD1 (5 bases). The germline CDR1 and CDR2 sequences are SGHAT and FQDESV (reference sequence). This CDR3 spans 12 amino acids. Trimming left V 5 bases short and J 5 bases short, with 10 bases between. This chain's CDR3 is CASSPAGNEQYF. CDR3 coding DNA: TGTGCCAGCAGCCCGGCAGGGAACGAGCAGTACTTC. The complete variable domain, with remaining parts taken from reference TRBV11-1 and TRBJ2-7, reads EAEVAQSPRYKITEKSQAVAFWCDPISGHATLYWYRQILGQGPELLVQFQDESVVDDSQLPKDRFSAERLKGVDSTLKIQPAELGDSAMYLCASSPAGNEQYFGPGTRLTVT.

This clone was detected once. The chain uses TRBV6-5 and TRBJ2-7; TRBD2 matches 8 bases. J lost 4 bases, V lost 7 bases, and 9 bases had no gene match. Germline assignment: CDR1 MNHEY and CDR2 SVGAGI. The CDR3 spans 14 residues. This chain's CDR3 is CASTPGAGGYEQYF. DNA of the CDR3: TGTGCCAGCACACCGGGCGCGGGAGGTTACGAGCAGTACTTC.